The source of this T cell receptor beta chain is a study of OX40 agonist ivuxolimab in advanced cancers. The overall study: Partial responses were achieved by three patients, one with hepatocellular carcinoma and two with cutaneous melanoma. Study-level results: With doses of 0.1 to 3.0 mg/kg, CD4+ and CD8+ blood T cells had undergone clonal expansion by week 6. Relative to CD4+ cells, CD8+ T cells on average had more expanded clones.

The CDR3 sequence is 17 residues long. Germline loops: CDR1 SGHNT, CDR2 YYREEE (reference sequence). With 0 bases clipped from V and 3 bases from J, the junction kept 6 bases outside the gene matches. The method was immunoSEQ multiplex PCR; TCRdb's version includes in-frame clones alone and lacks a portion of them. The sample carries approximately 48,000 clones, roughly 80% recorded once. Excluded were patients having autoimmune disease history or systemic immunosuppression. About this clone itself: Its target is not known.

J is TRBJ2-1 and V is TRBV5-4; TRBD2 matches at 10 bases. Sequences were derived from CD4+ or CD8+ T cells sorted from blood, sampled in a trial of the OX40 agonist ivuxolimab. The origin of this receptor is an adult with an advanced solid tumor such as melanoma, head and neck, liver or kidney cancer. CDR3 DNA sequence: TGTGCCAGCAGCTTGGGGTACGGACTAGCGGACTACAATGAGCAGTTCTTC. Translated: CASSLGYGLADYNEQFF.